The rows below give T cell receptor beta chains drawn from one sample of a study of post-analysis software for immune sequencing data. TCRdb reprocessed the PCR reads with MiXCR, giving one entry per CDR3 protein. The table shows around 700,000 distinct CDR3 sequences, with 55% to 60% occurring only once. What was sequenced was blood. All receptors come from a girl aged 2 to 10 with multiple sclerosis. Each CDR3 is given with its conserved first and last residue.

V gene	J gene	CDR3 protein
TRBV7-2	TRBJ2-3	CASSLSALLTDTQYF
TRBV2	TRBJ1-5	CASSAGQTEQPQHF
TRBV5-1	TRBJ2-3	CASSFSGAGSQPDTQYF
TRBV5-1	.	CASSWGLAEAYEQYF
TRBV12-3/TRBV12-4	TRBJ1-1	CASSSSDRGRDTEAFF
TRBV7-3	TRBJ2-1	CASSLAGGKYNEQFF
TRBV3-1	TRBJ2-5	CASSQTGRRPQETQYF
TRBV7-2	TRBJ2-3	CASSSGLAGLADTQYF
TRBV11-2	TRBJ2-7	CASSLDTSHEQYF
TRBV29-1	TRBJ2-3	CSVSEGHLLTDTQYF
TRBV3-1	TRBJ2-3	CASSGTATTDTQYF
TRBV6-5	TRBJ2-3	CASSYSRDVWGVDTDTQYF
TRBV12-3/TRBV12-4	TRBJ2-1	CASHGAYLSGSGDEQFF
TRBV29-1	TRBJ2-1	CSVAGSEQFF
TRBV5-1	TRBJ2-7	CASSFNRVGEQYF
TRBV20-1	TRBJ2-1	CSARGGTANEQFF
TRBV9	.	CASSVSPSHEQYF
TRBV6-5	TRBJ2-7	CASSYSFWDYEQYF
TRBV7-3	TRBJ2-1	CASSLSPGAHNEQFF
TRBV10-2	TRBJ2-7	CASSESAASYEQYF
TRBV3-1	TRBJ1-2	CASSQAGERGYTF
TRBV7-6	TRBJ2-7	CASSSRGGRKQYF
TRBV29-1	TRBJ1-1	CSVETNRLPHAEAFF
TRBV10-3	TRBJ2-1	CAIGAGDHSYNEQFF
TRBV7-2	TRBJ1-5	CASSLARGGQPQHF
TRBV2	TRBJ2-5	CASSEIPLGGGYQETQYF
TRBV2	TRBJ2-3	CASHPGGQGADTQYF
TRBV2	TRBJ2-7	CASREAGSSYEQYF
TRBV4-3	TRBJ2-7	CASSQVVSGGPFHNEQYF
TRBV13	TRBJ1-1	CASSFQGAGTEAFF